These 25 T cell receptor beta chains were all obtained from the same sample, sequenced in a study of shared clonotypes between healthy human individuals. The protocol was immunoSEQ multiplex PCR, while the TCRdb copy is restricted to in-frame clones and leaves out a portion. Of about 2.2 million clones in the sample, more than 85% were seen once. CD45RO-negative, CCR7-selected cells formed the naive CD8 fraction, which excluded terminally differentiated effector memory CD45RA+ cells. The sample consisted of naive CD8+ T cells from PBMCs. These receptors were taken from a man younger than 35 in good health. Some clones in this sample may be carry-over from other donors' samples.

The CDR3 protein is CASSQRLSTLRGVSYEQYF. The CDR3 nucleotides are TGTGCCAGCAGCCAACGACTCTCGACCCTCAGGGGAGTCTCCTACGAGCAGTACTTC. The chain recombines TRBV4-2 with TRBJ2-7; TRBD1 might be the D (6 bases). The ends were cut back, 2 bases at V and 0 bases at J, with 23 bases in the middle. Germline V lookup: CDR1 LGHNA, CDR2 YNFKEQ. This CDR3 has 19 residues.

The chain is built from TRBV2 and TRBJ2-1; TRBD2 matches 10 bases. Germline CDR1 and CDR2: SNHLY and FYNNEI. V shed 7 bases, J shed 4 bases, and the junction held 10 bases outside the gene matches. CDR3 length: 16 residues. This chain's CDR3 is CASIGVLAGVYNEQFF. DNA of the CDR3: TGTGCCAGCATCGGGGTCCTAGCGGGGGTTTACAATGAGCAGTTCTTC.

The V call is TRBV29-1, the J call TRBJ2-1; 9 nucleotides match TRBD1. V gave up 6 bases and J gave up 4 bases; unmatched junction bases: 7. The CDR3 spans 14 residues. The germline V gene has CDR1 SQVTM and CDR2 ANQGSEA. In DNA form, the CDR3 reads TGCAGCGTCGATACCGGGACAGGGTACAATGAGCAGTTCTTC. This translates into CSVDTGTGYNEQFF.

As to this clone: This sample also contains other DNA sequences that code for the same CDR3. V gene TRBV2 combines with J gene TRBJ2-1, with D hard to call. V lost 0 bases and J lost 7, with 4 bases in between. The length of the CDR3 is 12 residues. The germline V gene encodes CDR1 SNHLY and CDR2 FYNNEI. CDR3 nucleotide sequence: TGTGCCAGCAGTGAAGCGCGGAATGAGCAGTTCTTC. Protein sequence: CASSEARNEQFF.

The CDR3 protein is CASSTRDGAPPYEQYF. The CDR3, as DNA: TGTGCCAGCAGCACCCGGGACGGAGCCCCACCCTACGAGCAGTACTTC. This sequence joins TRBV11-2 and TRBJ2-7; either TRBD1 or TRBD2 may supply D (5 bases each). Germline CDR1 and CDR2: SGHAT and FQNNGV. Trimming left V 5 bases short and J 2 bases short, with 19 bases between. This CDR3 is built from 16 residues.

The CDR3 region has the DNA TGTGCCAGCAGTTACTCCGGACAGGGTCATGGCTACACCTTC. It specifies CASSYSGQGHGYTF. This chain links TRBV6-6 with TRBJ1-2; TRBD1 aligns across 8 bases. V trimming: 0 bases; J trimming: 6 bases; junction bases outside the gene matches: 3. Germline V CDR1 and CDR2: MNHNY, SVGAGI (reference sequence). The length of the CDR3 is 14 residues.

The V and J genes are TRBV5-1 and TRBJ1-5; 10 bases line up with TRBD1. The CDR3 sequence is 15 residues long. J lost 4 bases, V lost 4 bases, and 5 bases had no gene match. Germline CDR1 and CDR2: SGHRS and YFSETQ. This CDR3 reads CASSPGQGGNQPQHF. DNA of the CDR3: TGCGCCAGCAGCCCTGGACAGGGGGGAAATCAGCCCCAGCATTTT.

The chain is built from TRBV28 and TRBJ2-1; tentative D call: TRBD1 (6 bases). Trimming removed 6 bases from V and 1 base from J, with 10 bases in between. This CDR3 has 14 amino acids. Germline CDR1 reads MDHEN; CDR2 reads SYDVKM. CDR3 coding DNA: TGTGCCAGCAGCAAGACAGGTTCCTACAATGAGCAGTTCTTC. This gives the protein CASSKTGSYNEQFF.

The J gene is TRBJ2-4, the V gene TRBV5-6, with unresolved D. The CDR3 is 14 amino acids. Germline lookup yields CDR1 SGHDT and CDR2 YYEEEE. V was trimmed by 1 base and J by 0 bases, leaving 5 bases between them. CDR3 nucleotides: TGTGCCAGCAGCTTGAGGGTAGCCAAAAACATTCAGTACTTC. This translates into CASSLRVAKNIQYF.

This clone is a singleton in its sample. CDR3 region: CASRRGDRANTGELFF. For the CDR3, the DNA is TGTGCCAGCAGACGAGGGGACAGAGCGAACACCGGGGAGCTGTTTTTT. The V call is TRBV2, the J call TRBJ2-2; TRBD1 matches 7 bases. With V trimmed by 6 bases and J by 0 bases, 7 bases remained unmatched. The CDR3 length is 16 residues. Germline V lookup: CDR1 SNHLY, CDR2 FYNNEI.

The J gene is TRBJ2-7, the V gene TRBV6-6, with 8 bases matching TRBD2. V lost 2 bases to trimming and J lost 2 bases; unmatched junction nucleotides: 8. The CDR3 is made up of 16 amino acids. Germline CDR1 MNHNY, CDR2 SVGAGI (reference sequence). As DNA, the CDR3 is TGTGCCAGCAGTTACCCCCTAGGAGCGGGAGCCTACGAGCAGTACTTC. Translation: CASSYPLGAGAYEQYF.

The chain links TRBV6-1 to TRBJ2-1, with 7 nucleotides matching TRBD2. CDR3 length equals 15 residues. Germline CDR1 is MNHNS and CDR2 is SASEGT. V was clipped by 4 bases and J by 2 bases; unmatched bases: 5. DNA of the CDR3: TGTGCCAGCAGTGGAGGTCTAGCGGCCTACAATGAGCAGTTCTTC. This codes for CASSGGLAAYNEQFF.

CDR3 in amino acids: CAWSQPIFNYGYTF. The CDR3 DNA is TGTGCCTGGAGTCAACCGATCTTCAACTATGGCTACACCTTC. This rearrangement joins TRBV30 to TRBJ1-2; D gene uncertain. Trimming took off 2 bases at V and 2 bases at J, with 12 bases between the two ends. The CDR3 totals 14 residues. Germline assignment: CDR1 GTSNPN and CDR2 SVGIG (reference sequence). The variable domain in full, with the rest retrieved from reference TRBV30 and TRBJ1-2, is SQTIHQWPATLVQPVGSPLSLECTVEGTSNPNLYWYRQAAGRGLQLLFYSVGIGQISSEVPQNLSASRPQDRQFILSSKKLLLSDSGFYLCAWSQPIFNYGYTFGSGTRLTVV.

This chain uses TRBV7-3 with TRBJ1-1, with D perhaps TRBD1 (6 bases). The CDR3 extends over 17 amino acids. The germline V gene has CDR1 SGHTA and CDR2 FQGTGA. Trimming left V 4 bases short and J 0 bases short, with 18 bases between. The CDR3 region is CASSSRVFGGLNTEAFF. CDR3 coding DNA: TGTGCCAGCAGCTCTCGTGTCTTTGGGGGCTTGAACACTGAAGCTTTCTTT.

The J gene is TRBJ1-1, the V gene TRBV7-3; no reliable D call. Germline values: CDR1 SGHTA, CDR2 FQGTGA. The CDR3 spans 13 residues. Trimming left V 1 base short and J 1 base short, with 4 bases between. CDR3 amino acids: CASSLIANTEAFF. DNA of the CDR3: TGTGCCAGCAGCTTAATCGCGAACACTGAAGCTTTCTTT.

This chain uses TRBV19 with TRBJ2-1; 8 bases align to TRBD2. Germline V CDR1 and CDR2: LNHDA, SQIVND (reference sequence). The CDR3 is 13 residues long. The V and J ends lost 5 bases and 5 bases, in that order; junction bases with no gene match: 2. CDR3 in DNA: TGTGCCAGTAGTGGGACTAGAGACAATGAGCAGTTCTTC. Amino acid sequence: CASSGTRDNEQFF.

The chain employs TRBV28 and TRBJ1-2; D perhaps matches TRBD1 (6 bases). Trimming removed 7 bases at V and 7 bases at J, with 22 bases between. Germline V CDR1 and CDR2: MDHEN, SYDVKM. The length of the CDR3 is 15 residues. The CDR3, as DNA: TGTGCCAGCACTCCCCTGGGGTGGGGGGCTTTTGGCTACACCTTC. It codes for CASTPLGWGAFGYTF.

J is TRBJ2-1 and V is TRBV6-1; the D gene is possibly TRBD2 (6 bases). V was clipped by 2 bases and J by 7 bases, with 9 bases between them. CDR3 size: 13 residues. Germline assignment: CDR1 MNHNS and CDR2 SASEGT. DNA for the CDR3: TGTGCCAGCAGTGAATCGGCGGGGAATGAGCAGTTCTTC. Translating it yields CASSESAGNEQFF.

J is TRBJ2-7 and V is TRBV7-9, with 10 bases lining up with TRBD1. Germline V gene lookup returns CDR1 SEHNR and CDR2 FQNEAQ (reference sequence). The CDR3 covers 15 residues. V shed 5 bases, J shed 5 bases, and the junction held 9 bases outside the gene matches. CDR3 sequence reads: CASSNRDRGVHEQYF. CDR3 sequence (DNA): TGTGCCAGCAGCAACCGGGACAGGGGCGTCCACGAGCAGTACTTC. Full variable domain (remainder filled in from reference TRBV7-9 and TRBJ2-7): DTGVSQNPRHKITKRGQNVTFRCDPISEHNRLYWYRQTLGQGPEFLTYFQNEAQLEKSRLLSDRFSAERPKGSFSTLEIQRTEQGDSAMYLCASSNRDRGVHEQYFGPGTRLTVT.

The chain employs TRBV14 and TRBJ2-7; TRBD1 or TRBD2 may be the D gene (5 bases each). The CDR3 is made up of 14 amino acids. With 3 bases removed from V and 2 bases from J, the gap between germline ends came to 11 bases. The germline V gene encodes CDR1 SGHDN and CDR2 FVKESK. The CDR3 DNA reads as TGTGCCAGCAGCCACTGGGGGAAAACCTACGAGCAGTACTTC. It yields the protein CASSHWGKTYEQYF.

CDR3 bases: TGTGCCAGTAGTATATACCCCGCAGGCGAGCAGTACTTC. Translation: CASSIYPAGEQYF. The rearrangement uses TRBV19 and TRBJ2-7; D is uncertain. Germline loops: CDR1 LNHDA, CDR2 SQIVND (reference sequence). The CDR3 extends over 13 amino acids. Trimming took off 2 bases at V and 6 bases at J, with 11 bases between the two ends.

The V and J genes are TRBV28 and TRBJ1-5, with TRBD1 identical over 10 bases. V trimming: 6 bases; J trimming: 5 bases; junction bases outside the gene matches: 13. The CDR3 runs to 17 residues. Germline CDR1 and CDR2: MDHEN and SYDVKM. CDR3 loop: CASSHRQGARLDQPQHF. The DNA of the CDR3 is TGTGCCAGCAGCCATAGACAGGGGGCGCGTCTTGATCAGCCCCAGCATTTT.

The chain recombines TRBV18 with TRBJ1-1; a weak D match, TRBD1 (5 bases). V was clipped by 0 bases and J by 4 bases, with 6 bases between them. Germline V gene data show CDR1 as KGHSH and CDR2 as LQKENI. The CDR3 totals 13 residues. CDR3 sequence (DNA): TGTGCCAGCTCACCACCGGGGACCACTGAAGCTTTCTTT. Protein product: CASSPPGTTEAFF.

V gene TRBV7-9 combines with J gene TRBJ2-7; D uncertain. The germline gives CDR1 SEHNR, CDR2 FQNEAQ (reference sequence). Deletions cut 4 bases from V and 5 bases from J, with 9 bases between. This CDR3 comprises 12 residues. CDR3: CASSSRAHEQYF. The CDR3 region has the DNA TGTGCCAGCAGCTCCCGGGCCCACGAGCAGTACTTC.

J is TRBJ2-1 and V is TRBV29-1, with TRBD2 identical over 16 bases. The CDR3 is 18 residues long. Germline assignment: CDR1 SQVTM and CDR2 ANQGSEA. Unmatched junction bases numbered 8, after V lost 4 bases and J lost 2 bases. As DNA, the CDR3 is TGCAGCGTTGGGGGACTAGCGGGAGGGCCTCGAACCTACAATGAGCAGTTCTTC. Its protein product is CSVGGLAGGPRTYNEQFF.